This TCR beta chain is drawn from a study of control samples from healthy donors and cancer patients. Germline lookup yields CDR1 SEHNR and CDR2 FQNEAQ (reference sequence). Trimming stripped 5 bases from V and 4 bases from J, with 17 bases between. This CDR3 has 15 amino acids. Produced via immunoSEQ multiplex PCR; TCRdb's table is partial and in-frame only. The sample yields roughly 450,000 clones, about nine tenths seen once. The clonotype comes from a man aged 35-49 years with head and neck cancer. Sequencing input: PBMCs. The V call is TRBV7-9, the J call TRBJ1-2, with D uncertain. The DNA for the CDR3 is TGTGCCAGCAGCCCGCCGGGGTGGGCCGTCTATGGCTACACCTTC. Translated: CASSPPGWAVYGYTF.